Listed below are T cell receptor beta chains from one sample, sequenced in a study of T cell responses to AZD1222 COVID-19 vaccine. Sequencing was performed with immunoSEQ multiplex PCR; in TCRdb, only in-frame clones are kept and a portion is missing. There are about 180,000 clones in the sample; approximately 86% occur only once, and 0.49% lies in the top ten. The source was peripheral blood, collected on day 0 of AZD1222 vaccination. These receptors were obtained from an adult in good health. The CDR3 runs from the conserved cysteine through the conserved F or W. D genes are given only for firm matches. Clone size is not always given. Where it is, it says once, few, many or a class for expanded clones.

cdr3_aa cdr3_nt v_call clone_size j_call d_call
CASRGEYTQYF TGTGCCAGCAGGGGCGAATATACGCAGTATTTT TRBV2 NA TRBJ2-3 NA
CASSLRGTNEKLFF TGTGCCAGCAGCTTGAGGGGCACTAATGAAAAACTGTTTTTT TRBV5-8 NA TRBJ1-4 NA
CASSLIFNYGYTF TGTGCCAGCAGCCTTATCTTTAACTATGGCTACACCTTC TRBV9 NA TRBJ1-2 NA
CASSQDRGYGGYTF TGCGCCAGCAGCCAAGACAGGGGATATGGTGGCTACACCTTC TRBV4-3 NA TRBJ1-2 NA
CSVVAPSTDTQYF TGCAGCGTTGTGGCACCGAGCACAGATACGCAGTATTTT TRBV29-1 NA TRBJ2-3 NA
CASSLEGTGFTGELFF TGTGCCAGCAGCTTGGAGGGGACAGGGTTCACCGGGGAGCTGTTTTTT TRBV5-4 NA TRBJ2-2 TRBD1
CASSLPARVGNTIYF TGCGCCAGCAGCCTTCCGGCTCGGGTGGGAAACACCATATATTTT TRBV4-1 NA TRBJ1-3 NA
CASSYYQGDQPQHF TGTGCCAGCAGTTACTACCAGGGGGATCAGCCCCAGCATTTT TRBV6-6 NA TRBJ1-5 TRBD1
CASSVGQNTEAFF TGCGCCAGCAGCGTGGGCCAGAACACTGAAGCTTTCTTT TRBV5-1 NA TRBJ1-1 NA
CASSLAVGTGTEAFF TGTGCCAGCAGCTTAGCGGTCGGTACAGGGACTGAAGCTTTCTTT TRBV7-6 NA TRBJ1-1 NA
CASSIGRRPDQPQHF TGTGCCAGTAGTATAGGTCGCAGGCCCGATCAGCCCCAGCATTTT TRBV19 NA TRBJ1-5 NA
CATSRDFLGSSTDTQYF TGTGCCACCAGCAGAGATTTTCTGGGTTCTAGCACAGATACGCAGTATTTT TRBV15 NA TRBJ2-3 NA
CASSPNLAGVYNEQFF TGTGCCAGCTCACCAAACCTTGCGGGGGTGTACAATGAGCAGTTCTTC TRBV18 few TRBJ2-1 TRBD2
CASSEGDRPKYNSPLHF TGCGCCAGCAGCGAGGGGGACAGGCCGAAATATAATTCACCCCTCCACTTT TRBV5-1 NA TRBJ1-6 TRBD1
CASSQEDRDTYNEQFF TGTGCCAGCAGCCAAGAAGACAGGGATACCTACAATGAGCAGTTCTTC TRBV4-2 NA TRBJ2-1 TRBD1
CASSPSRGGQPQHF TGCGCCAGCAGCCCCTCGCGGGGTGGGCAGCCCCAGCATTTT TRBV4-1 NA TRBJ1-5 NA
CAISSQGHSYGYTF TGTGCCATCAGCAGCCAGGGCCATAGCTATGGCTACACCTTC TRBV10-3 NA TRBJ1-2 NA
CASKIPGSYEQYF TGCGCCAGCAAGATTCCGGGGTCCTACGAGCAGTACTTC TRBV10-2 NA TRBJ2-7 NA
CASSEGGRETQYF TGTGCCAGCAGTGAAGGGGGGAGGGAGACCCAGTACTTC TRBV6-1 NA TRBJ2-5 NA
CASSQGATGSGYEQYF TGCGCCAGCAGCCAAGGAGCGACAGGGTCAGGGTACGAGCAGTACTTC TRBV4-3 few TRBJ2-7 TRBD1
CASSLVSGNTIYF TGTGCCAGCAGCTTAGTATCAGGAAACACCATATATTTT TRBV7-2 few TRBJ1-3 NA
CASSFFGDTEAFF TGTGCCAGCAGCTTTTTCGGGGACACTGAAGCTTTCTTT TRBV7-2 NA TRBJ1-1 NA
CASSTGTGSNQPQHF TGTGCCAGCAGTACAGGGACAGGGAGCAATCAGCCCCAGCATTTT TRBV6-5 NA TRBJ1-5 TRBD1
CATSDSGQGVAETQYF TGTGCCACCAGTGATTCGGGTCAGGGGGTGGCGGAGACCCAGTACTTC TRBV24-1 NA TRBJ2-5 TRBD1
CASSPRTGGNTEAFF TGTGCCAGCAGCCCACGGACAGGGGGCAACACTGAAGCTTTCTTT TRBV3-1/TRBV3-2 few TRBJ1-1 TRBD1
CASSQGPYYGYTF TGTGCCAGCAGTCAGGGACCGTACTATGGCTACACCTTC TRBV7-2 NA TRBJ1-2 NA
CASSLDREDGYTF TGTGCCAGCAGCCTGGACAGGGAGGATGGCTACACCTTC TRBV5-6 once TRBJ1-2 TRBD1
CAISESQENYGYTF TGTGCCATCAGTGAGTCGCAGGAAAACTATGGCTACACCTTC TRBV10-3 NA TRBJ1-2 NA
CASSLGTVYNSPLHF TGTGCCAGCAGTTTAGGGACGGTCTATAATTCACCCCTCCACTTT TRBV27 NA TRBJ1-6 NA
CASSPPGGADTQYF TGTGCCAGCTCACCACCGGGGGGCGCAGATACGCAGTATTTT TRBV18 NA TRBJ2-3 NA
CASSQIGLAEKGPGYNEQFF TGCGCCAGCAGCCAAATTGGACTAGCGGAGAAGGGGCCCGGCTACAATGAGCAGTTCTTC TRBV4-1 NA TRBJ2-1 TRBD2
CASSVVGSSYNEQFF TGTGCCAGCAGCGTAGTCGGTAGCTCCTACAATGAGCAGTTCTTC TRBV9 NA TRBJ2-1 NA
CASSLRGITNEKLFF TGTGCCAGCAGCTTAAGGGGCATAACTAATGAAAAACTGTTTTTT TRBV5-4 NA TRBJ1-4 NA
CASSPTTGFTWTDTQYF TGTGCCAGCAGTCCTACTACAGGTTTCACATGGACAGATACGCAGTATTTT TRBV28 NA TRBJ2-3 NA